A single sample gave rise to the 9 T cell receptor beta chains below, sequenced in a study of blood T cell repertoires in COVID-19. The protocol was immunoSEQ multiplex PCR, while the TCRdb copy is restricted to in-frame clones and leaves out a portion. The table shows hundreds of thousands of clones, with about nine tenths occurring only once. What was sequenced was peripheral blood. Source of these receptors: a woman under 40 with active or convalescent COVID-19.

The J gene is TRBJ2-7, the V gene TRBV3-1 (or the pseudogene TRBV3-2); D gene ambiguous. Trimming removed 4 bases from V and 8 bases from J, with 9 bases in between. Germline values: CDR1 LGHDT, CDR2 YNNKEL (reference sequence). This CDR3 has 11 amino acids. CDR3 sequence (DNA): TGTGCCAGCAGCCCAGGTAGTCAGCAGTACTTC. Translating gives CASSPGSQQYF.

This clone was detected only a few times. This rearrangement joins TRBV6-1 to TRBJ2-3; a weak D match, TRBD1 (5 bases). The CDR3 loop spans 15 amino acids. V gave up 2 bases and J gave up 3 bases, with 12 bases separating them. In germline, CDR1 is MNHNS, CDR2 SASEGT. The CDR3 protein is CASSESRGQTDTQYF. CDR3 sequence (DNA): TGTGCCAGCAGTGAATCAAGGGGTCAGACAGATACGCAGTATTTT.

This clone was observed a handful of times. This chain links TRBV6-2 or TRBV6-3 with TRBJ1-1, with a possible D match to TRBD1 (5 bases). V was cut by 5 bases and J by 4 bases, with 20 bases left in between. CDR1 MNHEY and CDR2 SVGEGT come from the germline V gene. This CDR3 comprises 16 residues. The CDR3 sequence: CASSPRGELTTTEAFF. CDR3 sequence (DNA): TGTGCCAGCAGTCCCCGGGGGGAGTTGACTACCACTGAAGCTTTCTTT.

This clone was found once. The rearrangement links TRBV7-9 to TRBJ1-1; D not certain. The CDR3 contains 14 residues. V gave up 5 bases and J gave up 4 bases, with 14 bases separating them. Germline V lookup: CDR1 SEHNR, CDR2 FQNEAQ (reference sequence). This chain's CDR3 is CASSTLGDTTEAFF. In nucleotides, the CDR3 is TGTGCCAGCAGCACCCTCGGGGATACCACTGAAGCTTTCTTT.

This chain connects TRBV15 to TRBJ1-4, with D perhaps matching TRBD1 (6 bases). CDR1 LNHNV and CDR2 YYDKDF come from the germline V gene (reference sequence). V shed 1 base and J shed 12 bases, with 15 bases lying between them. The CDR3 totals 14 residues. The CDR3 nucleotides read TGTGCCACCAGCAGAGGTGGGGGCAATAAGGAACTGTTTTTT. It encodes CATSRGGGNKELFF.

The chain is built from TRBV6-6 and TRBJ1-4; D remains unclear. The CDR3 spans 16 residues. V lost 4 bases, J lost 3 bases, and 15 bases lay in between. CDR1 and CDR2 from the germline V gene are MNHNY and SVGAGI (reference sequence). The CDR3 spells CASSSRSQRANEKLFF. In DNA form, the CDR3 reads TGTGCCAGCAGTTCTCGTTCACAGAGGGCTAATGAAAAACTGTTTTTT.

The chain employs TRBV3-1 (or the pseudogene TRBV3-2) and TRBJ1-4; D unresolved. CDR1 is LGHDT and CDR2 is YNNKEL in the germline V gene (reference sequence). Trimming cost V 1 base and J 8 bases, with 17 bases left between them. This CDR3 spans 16 amino acids. The CDR3 coding sequence is TGTGCCAGCAGCCAAGGGCCTCCAGTACAAAACGAAAAACTGTTTTTT. It specifies CASSQGPPVQNEKLFF.

The rearrangement links TRBV19 to TRBJ1-1; maybe TRBD1 (5 bases). The CDR3 totals 15 residues. V was pared by 4 bases and J by 0 bases, with 12 bases between. Looked up from germline, CDR1 is LNHDA and CDR2 is SQIVND (reference sequence). The CDR3 loop reads CASSRGGWMNTEAFF. Here the CDR3 DNA reads TGTGCCAGTAGTAGGGGGGGATGGATGAACACTGAAGCTTTCTTT.

Written as DNA, the CDR3 is TGCAGTGCTAGCTGGGGCGGTGGCTACACCTTC. Its protein is CSASWGGGYTF. The chain is built from TRBV20-1 and TRBJ1-2; D may be TRBD1 (5 bases). The ends were cut back, 3 bases at V and 7 bases at J, with 9 bases in the middle. Germline V gene lookup returns CDR1 DFQATT and CDR2 SNEGSKA (reference sequence). This CDR3 is 11 amino acids long.